The 15 T cell receptor beta chains below were found in one sample sequenced in a study of blood T cell repertoires in COVID-19 (dated by TCRdb to 2018 to 2020). The library relied on the immunoSEQ multiplex PCR assay. TCRdb provides this immuneACCESS table in a form limited to in-frame rearrangements. Some clones are lacking; in checked studies, under half of them reflect an unresolved V gene, and why the rest are absent is not known. Recorded for this sample are around 130,000 clones; 65% to 90% of them occurred a single time. The top ten hold 12% of the sample. Sequences were obtained from peripheral blood. These receptors came from a human donor in a cohort sampled during active COVID-19.

The CDR3 protein is CATSTPGTSPYNEQFF. CDR3 coding DNA: TGTGCCACCAGCACCCCCGGGACTAGTCCCTACAATGAGCAGTTCTTC. The chain has TRBV15 and TRBJ2-1, with 8 bases lining up with TRBD2. CDR1 is LNHNV and CDR2 is YYDKDF in the germline V gene (reference sequence). V was clipped by 4 bases and J by 2 bases; unmatched bases: 7. CDR3 length: 16 residues.

The rearrangement links TRBV29-1 to TRBJ2-2; no definite D call. CDR1 is SQVTM, CDR2 ANQGSEA, per germline. CDR3 size: 13 residues. Trimming took off 4 bases at V and 2 bases at J, with 8 bases between the two ends. CDR3 protein: CSVGRSNTGELFF. Written as DNA, the CDR3 is TGCAGCGTTGGGCGGAGTAACACCGGGGAGCTGTTTTTT.

This clone has just a few counts. This chain uses TRBV9 with TRBJ2-3, with unresolved D. V was clipped by 4 bases and J by 7 bases, with 16 bases between them. The CDR3 consists of 14 residues. Germline CDR1 SGDLS, CDR2 YYNGEE. CDR3 loop: CASSPGWATHTQYF. The CDR3 DNA is TGTGCCAGCAGCCCAGGATGGGCAACACATACGCAGTATTTT.

This clone was seen repeatedly, ten times or more. In DNA form, the CDR3 reads TGTGCCAGCAGTTACTCGCCGGGGGACCGCACAGATACGCAGTATTTT. Translated, it gives CASSYSPGDRTDTQYF. The chain employs TRBV6-5 and TRBJ2-3, with TRBD2 as a possible D gene (6 bases). This CDR3 comprises 16 residues. With 0 bases removed from V and 1 base from J, the gap between germline ends came to 11 bases. CDR1 MNHEY and CDR2 SVGAGI come from the germline V gene.

This sequence joins TRBV6-5 and TRBJ1-5; TRBD1 might be the D (5 bases). Germline V gene sequence: CDR1 MNHEY, CDR2 SVGAGI. V lost 6 bases and J 0 bases, leaving 12 bases between the germline ends. The CDR3 loop spans 15 amino acids. DNA of the CDR3: TGTGCCAGCAGCACCGACAGCTTTAGCAATCAGCCCCAGCATTTT. Its translation is CASSTDSFSNQPQHF.

The V gene is TRBV2, the J gene TRBJ1-5; possible D gene TRBD1, 6 bases. V was pared by 6 bases and J by 5 bases, with 17 bases between. CDR3 size: 15 residues. The germline CDR1 and CDR2 sequences are SNHLY and FYNNEI. The chain's CDR3 is CASSLKQGSDQPQHF. In nucleotides, the CDR3 is TGTGCCAGCAGCCTCAAACAGGGATCGGATCAGCCCCAGCATTTT. The complete variable domain, with remaining parts taken from reference TRBV2 and TRBJ1-5, reads EPEVTQTPSHQVTQMGQEVILRCVPISNHLYFYWYRQILGQKVEFLVSFYNNEISEKSEIFDDQFSVERPDGSNFTLKIRSTKLEDSAMYFCASSLKQGSDQPQHFGDGTRLSIL.

The CDR3 reads CASSELGQGNQPQHF. For the CDR3, the DNA is TGTGCCAGCAGCGAGTTGGGACAGGGCAATCAGCCCCAGCATTTT. V and J are TRBV5-6 and TRBJ1-5; 8 bases line up with TRBD1. CDR1 is SGHDT, CDR2 YYEEEE, per germline. This CDR3 has 15 residues. The V and J ends lost 4 bases and 2 bases, in that order; junction bases with no gene match: 5.

The V and J genes are TRBV5-4 and TRBJ2-2; 9 bases align to TRBD2. J gave up 5 bases and V 0 bases, and 2 bases lay outside the gene matches. This CDR3 has 15 residues. Per germline, CDR1 SGHNT and CDR2 YYREEE (reference sequence). The CDR3 DNA is TGTGCCAGCAGCTTGGTTAGCGGGGGTACCGGGGAGCTGTTTTTT. As protein: CASSLVSGGTGELFF.

The V call is TRBV7-2, the J call TRBJ1-5; D is ambiguous. Germline CDR1 reads SGHTA; CDR2 reads FQGNSA. The CDR3 is made up of 14 amino acids. With 5 bases removed from V and 6 bases from J, the gap between germline ends came to 14 bases. CDR3: CASSTHSTAQPQHF. CDR3 coding DNA: TGTGCCAGCAGCACCCACAGTACAGCTCAGCCCCAGCATTTT.

This clone has a handful of counts. The rearrangement links TRBV11-2 to TRBJ2-3; no firm D call. Trimming cost V 5 bases and J 6 bases, with 12 bases left between them. Per the germline V gene, CDR1 is SGHAT and CDR2 is FQNNGV. There are 13 residues in the CDR3. CDR3: CASSAAYGDTQYF. The CDR3 coding sequence is TGTGCCAGCAGCGCGGCGTATGGGGATACGCAGTATTTT.

The chain couples TRBV19 to TRBJ1-1; 7 bases map to TRBD1. The J segment lost 1 base and the V segment lost 5 bases, leaving 7 bases of the junction unmatched. CDR1 is LNHDA, CDR2 SQIVND, per germline (reference sequence). The CDR3 contains 15 residues. The CDR3 sequence is CASSYNRGANTEAFF. CDR3 coding DNA: TGTGCCAGTAGTTACAACAGGGGCGCGAACACTGAAGCTTTCTTT.

This clone was seen only a few times. The chain has TRBV7-9 and TRBJ2-7; D is unclear. CDR1 SEHNR and CDR2 FQNEAQ come from the germline V gene (reference sequence). Deletions cut 4 bases from V and 8 bases from J, with 12 bases between. The CDR3 spans 12 residues. The CDR3 DNA reads TGTGCCAGCAGCTCAAACCAGGCCAAGCAGTACTTC. Translated: CASSSNQAKQYF.

The chain has TRBV6-4 and TRBJ2-3; TRBD2 is a possible D gene (6 bases). The CDR3 length is 15 residues. Per the germline V gene, CDR1 is MRHNA and CDR2 is SNTAGT. V shed 0 bases and J shed 0 bases, with 7 bases lying between them. The DNA of the CDR3 is TGTGCCAGCAGTGACTCCGGAGGGAGCACAGATACGCAGTATTTT. Translating it yields CASSDSGGSTDTQYF.

The V call is TRBV6-6, the J call TRBJ2-5, with D tentatively TRBD2 (7 bases). Deletions cut 7 bases from V and 4 bases from J, with 16 bases between. Germline V CDR1 and CDR2: MNHNY, SVGAGI (reference sequence). The CDR3 loop spans 14 amino acids. The CDR3 spells CASTNLGGAETQYF. Here the CDR3 DNA reads TGTGCCAGCACCAACTTAGGGGGGGCAGAGACCCAGTACTTC.

This clone appeared a single time. The chain carries TRBV4-1 and TRBJ1-3, with D hard to call. This CDR3 region has 16 residues. Trimming took 1 base from V and 0 from J, leaving 10 bases between them. The germline gives CDR1 MGHRA, CDR2 YSYEKL. The CDR3 sequence: CASSQGEEVSGNTIYF. DNA for the CDR3: TGCGCCAGCAGCCAAGGGGAGGAAGTCTCTGGAAACACCATATATTTT.